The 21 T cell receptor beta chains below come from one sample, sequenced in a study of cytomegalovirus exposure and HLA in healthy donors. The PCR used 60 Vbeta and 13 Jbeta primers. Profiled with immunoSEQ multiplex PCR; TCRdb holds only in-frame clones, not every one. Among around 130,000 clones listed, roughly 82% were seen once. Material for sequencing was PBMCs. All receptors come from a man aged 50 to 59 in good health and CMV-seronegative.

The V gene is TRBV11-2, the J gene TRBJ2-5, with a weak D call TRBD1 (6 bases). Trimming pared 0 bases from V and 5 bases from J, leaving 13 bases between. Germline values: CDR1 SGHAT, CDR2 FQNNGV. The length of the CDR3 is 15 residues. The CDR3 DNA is TGTGCCAGCAGCTTAGATCTTGGGGGCCATGAGACCCAGTACTTC. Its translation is CASSLDLGGHETQYF.

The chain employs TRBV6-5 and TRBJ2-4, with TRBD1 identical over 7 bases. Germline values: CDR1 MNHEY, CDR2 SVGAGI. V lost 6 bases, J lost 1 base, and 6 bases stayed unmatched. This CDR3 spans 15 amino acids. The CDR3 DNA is TGTGCCAGCAGAAGGACAGGCCTGGCCAAAAACATTCAGTACTTC. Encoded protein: CASRRTGLAKNIQYF.

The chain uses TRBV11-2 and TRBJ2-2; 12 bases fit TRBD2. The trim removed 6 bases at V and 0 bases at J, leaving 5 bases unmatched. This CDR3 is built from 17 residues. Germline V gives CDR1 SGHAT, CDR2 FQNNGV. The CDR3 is CASSTLAGGPNTGELFF. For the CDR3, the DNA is TGTGCCAGCAGTACACTAGCGGGGGGTCCGAACACCGGGGAGCTGTTTTTT.

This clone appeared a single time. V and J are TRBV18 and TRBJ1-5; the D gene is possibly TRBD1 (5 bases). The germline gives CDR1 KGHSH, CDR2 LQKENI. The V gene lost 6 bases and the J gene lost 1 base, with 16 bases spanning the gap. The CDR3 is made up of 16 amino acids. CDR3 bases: TGTGCCAGCTCTTTATCTGTCGGGGGGAGCAATCAGCCCCAGCATTTT. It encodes CASSLSVGGSNQPQHF.

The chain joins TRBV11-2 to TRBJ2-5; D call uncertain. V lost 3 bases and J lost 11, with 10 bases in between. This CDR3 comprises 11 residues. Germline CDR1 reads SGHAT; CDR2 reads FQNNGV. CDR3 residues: CASSFGSEQYF. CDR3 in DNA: TGTGCCAGCAGCTTTGGTAGTGAGCAGTACTTC.

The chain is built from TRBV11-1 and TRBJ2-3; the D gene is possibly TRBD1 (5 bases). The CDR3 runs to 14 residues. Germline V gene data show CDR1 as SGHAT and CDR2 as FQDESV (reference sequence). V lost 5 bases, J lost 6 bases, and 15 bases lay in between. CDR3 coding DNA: TGTGCCAGCAGCCTTGGGGCAGCAAAGGATACGCAGTATTTT. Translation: CASSLGAAKDTQYF.

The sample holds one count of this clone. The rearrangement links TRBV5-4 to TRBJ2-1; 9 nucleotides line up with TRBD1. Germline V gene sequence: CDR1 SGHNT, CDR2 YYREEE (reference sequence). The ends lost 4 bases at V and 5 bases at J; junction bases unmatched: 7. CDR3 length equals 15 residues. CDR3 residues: CASSNRDRAHNEQFF. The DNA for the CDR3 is TGTGCCAGCAGCAACCGGGACAGGGCCCACAATGAGCAGTTCTTC.

In DNA form, the CDR3 reads TGTGCCAGCAGTTCCCGACAGGGGTACGAGCAGTACTTC. Its translation is CASSSRQGYEQYF. The chain joins TRBV6-5 to TRBJ2-7, with TRBD1 matching 8 bases. V lost 4 bases to trimming and J lost 4 bases; unmatched junction nucleotides: 3. This CDR3 has 13 amino acids. CDR1 is MNHEY, CDR2 SVGAGI, per germline.

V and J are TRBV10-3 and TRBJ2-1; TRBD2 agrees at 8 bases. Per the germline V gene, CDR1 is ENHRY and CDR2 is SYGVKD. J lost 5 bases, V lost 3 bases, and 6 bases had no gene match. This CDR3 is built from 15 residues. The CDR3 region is CAISEQKAGDNEQFF. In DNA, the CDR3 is TGTGCCATCAGTGAACAAAAAGCGGGGGACAATGAGCAGTTCTTC.

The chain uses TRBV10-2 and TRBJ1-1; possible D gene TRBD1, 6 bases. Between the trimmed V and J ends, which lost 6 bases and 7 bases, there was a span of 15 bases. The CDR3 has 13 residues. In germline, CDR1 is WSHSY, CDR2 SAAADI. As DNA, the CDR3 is TGCGCCAGCAGGGGGCCAGGGGTCGGTGAAGCTTTCTTT. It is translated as CASRGPGVGEAFF.

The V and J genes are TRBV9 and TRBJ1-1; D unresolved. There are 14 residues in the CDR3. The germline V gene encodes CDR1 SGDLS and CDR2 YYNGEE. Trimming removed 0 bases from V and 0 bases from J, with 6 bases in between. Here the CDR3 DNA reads TGTGCCAGCAGCGTAGAGACAATGAACACTGAAGCTTTCTTT. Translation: CASSVETMNTEAFF.

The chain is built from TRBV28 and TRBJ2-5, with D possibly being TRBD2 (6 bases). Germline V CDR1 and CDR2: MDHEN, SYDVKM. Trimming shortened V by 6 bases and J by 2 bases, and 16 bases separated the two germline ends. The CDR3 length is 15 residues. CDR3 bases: TGTGCCAGCAGCCTCGCAAACGCGGGGCAAGAGACCCAGTACTTC. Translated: CASSLANAGQETQYF.

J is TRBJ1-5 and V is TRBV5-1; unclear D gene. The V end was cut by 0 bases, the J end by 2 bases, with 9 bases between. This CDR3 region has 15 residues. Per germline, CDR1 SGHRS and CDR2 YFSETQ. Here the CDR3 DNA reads TGCGCCAGCAGCTTGGGGTTCGGGGGCAATCAGCCCCAGCATTTT. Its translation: CASSLGFGGNQPQHF.

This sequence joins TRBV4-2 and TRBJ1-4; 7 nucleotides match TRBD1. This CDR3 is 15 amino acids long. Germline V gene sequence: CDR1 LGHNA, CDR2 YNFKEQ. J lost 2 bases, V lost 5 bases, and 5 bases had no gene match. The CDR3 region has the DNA TGTGCCAGCAGCACAGAGGGGGCGACTAATGAAAAACTGTTTTTT. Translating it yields CASSTEGATNEKLFF.

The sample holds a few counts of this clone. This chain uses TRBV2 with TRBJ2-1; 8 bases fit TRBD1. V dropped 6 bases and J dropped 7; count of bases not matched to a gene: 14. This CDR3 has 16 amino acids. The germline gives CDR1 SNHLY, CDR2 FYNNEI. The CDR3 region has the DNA TGTGCCAGCAGCGGAGGTGGCAGGGGGCTTGGTAATGAGCAGTTCTTC. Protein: CASSGGGRGLGNEQFF.

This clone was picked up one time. CDR3 loop: CASSQESRNQPQHF. CDR3 bases: TGCGCCAGCAGCCAAGAATCTCGCAATCAGCCCCAGCATTTT. V gene TRBV4-1 combines with J gene TRBJ1-5; D uncertain. V was trimmed by 0 bases and J by 2 bases, leaving 5 bases between them. The CDR3 extends over 14 amino acids. Germline V gene data show CDR1 as MGHRA and CDR2 as YSYEKL.

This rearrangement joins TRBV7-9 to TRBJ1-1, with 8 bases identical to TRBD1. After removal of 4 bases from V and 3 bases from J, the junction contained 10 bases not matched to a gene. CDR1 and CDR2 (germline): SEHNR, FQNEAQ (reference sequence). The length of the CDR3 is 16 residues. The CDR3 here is CASSSQDRAGDTEAFF. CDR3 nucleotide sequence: TGTGCCAGCAGCTCGCAGGACAGGGCGGGGGACACTGAAGCTTTCTTT.

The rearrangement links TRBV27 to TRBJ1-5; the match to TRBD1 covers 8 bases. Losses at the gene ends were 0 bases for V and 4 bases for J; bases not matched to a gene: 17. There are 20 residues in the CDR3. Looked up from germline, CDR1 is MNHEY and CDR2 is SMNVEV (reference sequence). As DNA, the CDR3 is TGTGCCAGCAGTTTATCCGCCCCGGCCCAATGGACAGGGAGAAATCAGCCCCAGCATTTT. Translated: CASSLSAPAQWTGRNQPQHF.

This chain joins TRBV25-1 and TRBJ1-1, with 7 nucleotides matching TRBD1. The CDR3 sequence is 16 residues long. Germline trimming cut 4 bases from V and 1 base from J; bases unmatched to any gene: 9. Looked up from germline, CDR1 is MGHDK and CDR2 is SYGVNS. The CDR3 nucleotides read TGTGCCAGCAGTGGGACGGACAGGCTGGCGAACACTGAAGCTTTCTTT. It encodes CASSGTDRLANTEAFF.

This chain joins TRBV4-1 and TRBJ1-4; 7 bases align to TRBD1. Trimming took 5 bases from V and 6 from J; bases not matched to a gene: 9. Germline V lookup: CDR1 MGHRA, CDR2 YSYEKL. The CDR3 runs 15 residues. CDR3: CASSKRQGRDEKLFF. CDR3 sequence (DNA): TGCGCCAGCAGCAAGCGACAGGGCAGGGATGAAAAACTGTTTTTT.

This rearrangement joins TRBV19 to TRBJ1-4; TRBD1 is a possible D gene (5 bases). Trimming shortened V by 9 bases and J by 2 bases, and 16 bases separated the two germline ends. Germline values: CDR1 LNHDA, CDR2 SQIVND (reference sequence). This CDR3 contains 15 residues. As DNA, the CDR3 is TGTGCCAGGAGATTTGCGGGACGGACTAATGAAAAACTGTTTTTT. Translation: CARRFAGRTNEKLFF. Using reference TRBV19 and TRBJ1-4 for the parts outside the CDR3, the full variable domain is DGGITQSPKYLFRKEGQNVTLSCEQNLNHDAMYWYRQDPGQGLRLIYYSQIVNDFQKGDIAEGYSVSREKKESFPLTVTSAQKNPTAFYLCARRFAGRTNEKLFFGSGTQLSVL.